The rows below give T cell receptor beta chains drawn from one sample of a study of Tregs in tolerant kidney transplant recipients. The protocol was immunoSEQ multiplex PCR, while the TCRdb copy is restricted to in-frame clones and leaves out a portion. The sample has 50,000 to 80,000 clones; 95% to 98% are singletons. Sequenced here: Tregs from blood, sampled before the transplant. These receptors all stem from a human donor who received a combined kidney and bone marrow transplant. Both conserved end residues are part of each CDR3. A D gene is named only where the DNA matches it firmly. The size of a clone is reported for some rows only, either as once, few or many, or as a class for expanded clones.

TRBJ1-2 TRBD1 NA TRBV2 CASSEDTGVSWYGYTF TGTGCCAGCAGCGAAGATACAGGGGTTAGCTGGTATGGCTACACCTTC
TRBJ2-2 TRBD2 once TRBV5-1 CASSPLAGGPSGELFF TGCGCCAGCAGCCCCTTAGCGGGGGGGCCGAGCGGGGAGCTGTTTTTT
TRBJ1-2 NA NA TRBV5-1 CASSLGQQYGYTF TGCGCCAGCAGCTTGGGGCAACAATATGGCTACACCTTC
TRBJ1-1 NA NA TRBV2 CASRPRSTEAFF TGTGCCAGCAGGCCACGGAGCACTGAAGCTTTCTTT
TRBJ1-5 TRBD1 once TRBV2 CASSADRGLHQPQHF TGTGCCAGCAGTGCGGACAGGGGGCTTCATCAGCCCCAGCATTTT
TRBJ2-2 NA NA TRBV5-1 CASKNRAGELFF TGCGCCAGCAAGAACAGGGCCGGGGAGCTGTTTTTT
TRBJ2-3 NA NA TRBV11-1 CASSRGTDTQYF TGTGCCAGCAGCCGGGGGACAGATACGCAGTATTTT
TRBJ2-2 TRBD2 NA TRBV7-6 CASSLGGSAAGELFF TGTGCCAGCAGCTTGGGGGGGTCGGCCGCCGGGGAGCTGTTTTTT
TRBJ2-1 NA NA TRBV5-1 CASSSQPSSYNEQFF TGCGCCAGCAGCTCCCAACCGAGCTCCTACAATGAGCAGTTCTTC
TRBJ2-3 NA NA TRBV2 CASSELVGRNTQYF TGTGCCAGCAGTGAATTGGTTGGGCGAAATACGCAGTATTTT
TRBJ2-1 NA NA TRBV29-1 CSATSLSTGNEQFF TGCAGCGCCACCTCTCTGTCTACCGGGAATGAGCAGTTCTTC
TRBJ2-1 TRBD1 NA TRBV14 CASSHLLTGGSYNEQFF TGTGCCAGCAGCCACCTCCTGACAGGGGGCTCCTACAATGAGCAGTTCTTC
TRBJ2-7 NA NA TRBV10-1 CASSESERGSFAYEQYF TGCGCCAGCAGTGAGTCGGAGAGGGGGTCTTTTGCCTACGAGCAGTACTTC
TRBJ2-7 TRBD2 NA TRBV5-4 CASSLAGGASYEQYF TGTGCCAGCAGCTTGGCGGGAGGGGCCTCCTACGAGCAGTACTTC
TRBJ2-5 NA NA TRBV4-1 CASSQDPMRETQYF TGCGCCAGCAGCCAAGACCCTATGAGGGAGACCCAGTACTTC
TRBJ2-1 NA NA TRBV29-1 CSAAEGRFSNEQFF TGCAGCGCCGCTGAGGGCCGGTTTAGCAATGAGCAGTTCTTC
TRBJ2-7 NA NA TRBV5-1 CASSLVSAGTYEQYF TGCGCCAGCAGCTTGGTATCAGCAGGGACCTACGAGCAGTACTTC
TRBJ1-6 TRBD1 NA TRBV28 CASSLTTGGYNSPLHF TGTGCCAGCAGTTTAACGACAGGGGGCTATAATTCACCCCTCCACTTT
TRBJ1-2 TRBD1 NA TRBV9 CASSTRQGLDGYTF TGTGCCAGCAGCACCCGACAGGGACTAGACGGCTACACCTTC
TRBJ1-1 TRBD1 NA TRBV11-2 CASSLSRQGGEAFF TGTGCCAGCAGCTTATCTCGACAGGGGGGTGAAGCTTTCTTT
TRBJ2-7 TRBD1 NA TRBV15 CATSRDRVNEQYF TGTGCCACCAGCAGGGACAGGGTTAACGAGCAGTACTTC
TRBJ2-1 NA NA TRBV4-1 CASSQTGATYNEQFF TGCGCCAGCAGCCAAACGGGAGCAACCTACAATGAGCAGTTCTTC
TRBJ2-3 TRBD2 NA TRBV5-1 CASSLTGGAGDTQYF TGCGCCAGCAGCCTGACCGGGGGGGCAGGAGATACGCAGTATTTT
TRBJ2-3 NA NA TRBV18 CASSPGTDTQYF TGTGCCAGCTCACCCGGCACAGATACGCAGTATTTT
TRBJ1-4 TRBD1 NA TRBV4-1 CASSQDGTGDEKLFF TGCGCCAGCAGCCAAGACGGGACAGGGGATGAAAAACTGTTTTTT
TRBJ1-2 NA NA TRBV4-2 CASSQEAGHSNYGYTF TGTGCCAGCAGCCAAGAAGCGGGACATTCAAACTATGGCTACACCTTC
TRBJ2-7 NA NA TRBV6-5 CARLDSPPYEQYF TGTGCCAGGTTGGACAGTCCCCCCTACGAGCAGTACTTC
TRBJ1-2 NA NA TRBV28 CASRTTSRTPYGYTF TGTGCCAGCAGAACTACTTCCCGGACACCCTATGGCTACACCTTC
TRBJ2-1 TRBD2 once TRBV4-1 CASSQDRVLAGEYEQFF TGCGCCAGCAGCCAAGATCGGGTCCTAGCGGGAGAGTATGAGCAGTTCTTC
TRBJ2-5 TRBD1 NA TRBV4-3 CATDRGVKTQYF TGCGCCACCGACAGGGGGGTCAAGACCCAGTACTTC
TRBJ1-1 NA NA TRBV10-1 CASRRSEAFF TGCGCCAGCAGAAGGAGTGAAGCTTTCTTT
TRBJ2-7 NA NA TRBV7-8 CASSFNTYEQYF TGTGCCAGCAGCTTTAATACCTACGAGCAGTACTTC
TRBJ2-3 TRBD2 NA TRBV2 CASSERGFADTQYF TGTGCCAGCAGTGAGCGGGGGTTTGCAGATACGCAGTATTTT
TRBJ2-7 TRBD2 once TRBV4-2 CASSQGSSGRARQYF TGTGCCAGCAGCCAAGGGTCTAGCGGGAGGGCCAGGCAGTACTTC
TRBJ1-2 NA NA TRBV6-5 CASRLNFANYGYTF TGTGCCAGCAGACTTAACTTTGCTAACTATGGCTACACCTTC
TRBJ2-7 NA NA TRBV18 CASSPGQPYEQYF TGTGCCAGCTCCCCTGGGCAGCCCTACGAGCAGTACTTC
TRBJ2-1 TRBD1 NA TRBV6-6 CASSYPRDRSYNEQFF TGTGCCAGCAGTTACCCCCGGGACAGGTCCTACAATGAGCAGTTCTTC
TRBJ2-2 TRBD2 NA TRBV6-6 CASSLPTSGMTGELFF TGTGCCAGCAGTTTGCCGACTAGCGGGATGACCGGGGAGCTGTTTTTT
TRBJ2-1 TRBD2 NA TRBV4-3 CASSQDGREGNEQFF TGCGCCAGCAGCCAAGATGGGCGGGAGGGGAATGAGCAGTTCTTC
TRBJ2-7 NA NA TRBV5-1 CASSVGGTYEQYF TGCGCCAGCAGCGTCGGCGGAACCTACGAGCAGTACTTC
TRBJ2-2 TRBD1 once TRBV28 CASSSTGVKLTGELFF TGTGCCAGCAGTTCGACAGGGGTTAAACTCACCGGGGAGCTGTTTTTT
TRBJ1-6 NA NA TRBV6-1 CASRTTASPLHF TGTGCCAGCCGGACTACCGCTTCACCCCTCCACTTT
TRBJ2-7 NA NA TRBV11-3 CASSPSLFGYEQYF TGTGCCAGCAGCCCCTCGCTATTCGGGTACGAGCAGTACTTC
TRBJ1-4 TRBD1 NA TRBV10-2 CASSRIGQGQEKLFF TGCGCCAGCAGCCGAATTGGACAGGGGCAAGAAAAACTGTTTTTT
TRBJ2-7 TRBD2 NA TRBV14 CASSKTGGSYEQYF TGTGCCAGCAGCAAGACGGGGGGCTCCTACGAGCAGTACTTC
TRBJ1-3 TRBD1 NA TRBV7-9 CASSRDRVTDTIYF TGTGCCAGCAGCAGGGACAGGGTGACGGACACCATATATTTT
TRBJ2-7 TRBD2 once TRBV18 CASSPGLVGEQYF TGTGCCAGCTCACCAGGACTAGTTGGCGAGCAGTACTTC
TRBJ2-7 TRBD2 NA TRBV18 CASSPPVRGDYEQYF TGTGCCAGCTCACCACCGGTACGGGGGGATTACGAGCAGTACTTC
TRBJ2-1 TRBD2 once TRBV5-1 CASSSTGTSGRQEQFF TGCGCCAGCAGCTCCACCGGGACTAGCGGGAGGCAGGAGCAGTTCTTC
TRBJ1-1 NA NA TRBV5-1 CASSPMVVPNTEAFF TGCGCCAGCAGCCCGATGGTAGTTCCAAACACTGAAGCTTTCTTT
TRBJ1-2 NA NA TRBV5-5 CASSLAVTDYGYTF TGTGCCAGCAGCTTGGCCGTGACAGACTATGGCTACACCTTC